This is a list of T cell receptor beta chains from one sample in a study of sequential checkpoint blockade in melanoma. The table came from immunoSEQ multiplex PCR; TCRdb's copy has only in-frame clones and leaves some out. The repertoire consists of roughly 6,800 clones, with roughly 31% occurring once and the leading ten covering more than 20%. The sequences come from tumor tissue (inferred from file names), collected from a patient given nivolumab and ipilimumab in sequence. These receptors came from a human donor with melanoma. CDR3s include the opening cysteine and the closing phenylalanine or tryptophan. The order of the fields is clone size, V gene, J gene, D gene, CDR3 DNA, CDR3 protein. A D gene is named only where the DNA matches it firmly. The size field is filled for only some rows; it gives once, few, many or a size class.

few	TRBV28	TRBJ2-3	.	TGTGCCAGAGGCAATGACGGTAACATAAATCCTAGCACAGATACGCAGTATTTT	CARGNDGNINPSTDTQYF
once	TRBV5-1	TRBJ2-1	TRBD1	TGCGCCAGCAGTTCCGGGACAGGGTACAATGAGCAGTTCTTC	CASSSGTGYNEQFF
.	TRBV5-1	TRBJ2-7	TRBD2	TGCGCCAGCAGCCGGGGCGGGACTAGCGGGAGTTTTAGCTCCTACGAGCAGTACTTC	CASSRGGTSGSFSSYEQYF
.	TRBV19	TRBJ1-2	.	TGTGCCAGTAGACCATTCCTCGGCGGGTATGGCTACACCTTC	CASRPFLGGYGYTF
.	TRBV30	TRBJ2-5	TRBD2	TGTGCCTGGAATCCGGGAGGCCCAAAAGAGACCCAGTACTTC	CAWNPGGPKETQYF
few	TRBV9	TRBJ2-5	TRBD1	TGTGCCAGCAGCGCGGACAGGGGGCAAGAGACCCAGTACTTC	CASSADRGQETQYF
few	TRBV27	TRBJ1-2	.	TGTGCCAGCAGTTATACGAGCAGCTATGGCTACACCTTC	CASSYTSSYGYTF
medium-sized	TRBV11-3	TRBJ2-7	TRBD2	TGTGCCAGCAGCTTAGAATCGGGGGGAGGAACGGCCTACGAGCAGTACTTC	CASSLESGGGTAYEQYF
.	TRBV15	TRBJ2-1	TRBD2	TGTGCCACCAGCAGAGGGGGACTAGCGAGGTACAATGAGCAGTTCTTC	CATSRGGLARYNEQFF
.	TRBV5-1	TRBJ1-1	.	TGCGCCAGCAGCTCCGGGACACCTCTTCGCACTGAAGCTTTCTTT	CASSSGTPLRTEAFF
medium-sized	TRBV6-8	TRBJ1-5	.	TGTGCCAGTTCGGTGCGCGATCAGCCCCAGCATTTT	CASSVRDQPQHF
.	TRBV6-1	TRBJ2-7	.	TGTGCCAGCAGTGAAGGGGCACAAAGGGGGACCGAGCAGTACTTC	CASSEGAQRGTEQYF
many	TRBV6-7	TRBJ2-7	TRBD1	TGTGCCAGCAGAGGACAGGGAGGCGACGAGCAGTACTTC	CASRGQGGDEQYF
.	TRBV5-1	TRBJ1-2	TRBD1	TGCGCCAGCAGCGGGTGGGGACAGAGTAAAAACTCCTATGGCTACACCTTC	CASSGWGQSKNSYGYTF
.	TRBV28	TRBJ1-1	TRBD1	TGTGCCAGCTATGTCCCGGGACAGGGGGTGGTGGTCACTGAAGCTTTCTTT	CASYVPGQGVVVTEAFF
.	TRBV28	TRBJ1-5	TRBD1	TGTGCCAGCTGCACCCCGGGACAGGGACCCATTTATAGCAATCAGCCCCAGCATTTT	CASCTPGQGPIYSNQPQHF
few	TRBV28	TRBJ1-1	TRBD1	TGTGCCAGCAGTCAGGGGGCGACAGCAGCTTTCTTT	CASSQGATAAFF
many	TRBV9	TRBJ2-3	TRBD1	TGTGCCAGCAAGCCGGGACAGGGTATTAGTACAGATACGCAGTATTTT	CASKPGQGISTDTQYF
many	TRBV7-1	TRBJ1-1	.	TGTGCCAGCACACGGTGGGGCGTCACTGAAGCTTTCTTT	CASTRWGVTEAFF
.	TRBV5-1	TRBJ1-4	TRBD1	TGCGCCAGCAGCTCCACAGGGGCTGTTGAGGAAAAACTGTTTTTT	CASSSTGAVEEKLFF
.	TRBV5-1	TRBJ2-2	TRBD1	TGCGCCAGCAGCTTGGCCAGTACAGGGGCAACCGGGGAGCTGTTTTTT	CASSLASTGATGELFF
few	TRBV6-8	TRBJ2-2	TRBD2	TGTGCCAGCAGTTACCCTAGCGGGAGGGCCGACACCGGGGAGCTGTTTTTT	CASSYPSGRADTGELFF
.	TRBV2	TRBJ2-2	TRBD1	TGTGCCAGCAGTCGCACTCAGGGGGCTCGGACCGGGGAGCTGTTTTTT	CASSRTQGARTGELFF
.	TRBV14	TRBJ2-1	.	TGTGCCAGCAGCCAAGTTCTCTACAATGAGCAGTTCTTC	CASSQVLYNEQFF
.	TRBV19	TRBJ1-5	TRBD1	TGTGCCAGTAGTATAATGGACAGGACTGATCAGCCCCAGCATTTT	CASSIMDRTDQPQHF
.	TRBV2	TRBJ2-1	.	TGTGCCAGCAAACCGGGACTCCAATACAATGAGCAGTTCTTC	CASKPGLQYNEQFF
.	TRBV7-4	TRBJ2-5	.	TGTGCCAGCAGCTTAGGGACACAAGAGACCCAGTACTTC	CASSLGTQETQYF
few	TRBV6-8	TRBJ1-5	.	TGTGCCAGCAGTTACTCGAACCTGCGGCCCCAGCATTTT	CASSYSNLRPQHF
many	TRBV6-8	TRBJ2-3	.	TGTGCCAGCAGTTACAGCGGTACAGTCACAGATACGCAGTATTTT	CASSYSGTVTDTQYF
few	TRBV6-1	TRBJ1-1	.	TGTGCCATCAGTGAAGGAGGGGTGAACACTGAAGCTTTCTTT	CAISEGGVNTEAFF
few	TRBV11-3	TRBJ2-5	.	TGTGCCAGCAGCTTTACCTGGGACCAAGAGACCCAGTACTTC	CASSFTWDQETQYF
.	TRBV6-8	TRBJ1-2	TRBD1	TGTGCCAGCAGTTACTCGAGTAGGGGGCTGGATGGCTACACCTTC	CASSYSSRGLDGYTF
.	TRBV6-8	TRBJ2-1	.	TGTGCCAGCAGTGAGGAGGGGGGGATACCCTACAATGAGCAGTTCTTC	CASSEEGGIPYNEQFF
once	TRBV25-1	TRBJ1-2	.	TGTGCCAGCAGTACAGCGGAGGGGACACTCTATGGCTACACCTTC	CASSTAEGTLYGYTF
.	TRBV6-8	TRBJ2-3	TRBD2	TGTGCCAGCAGTGAGACTAGCGGGAGGGCAGATACGCAGTATTTT	CASSETSGRADTQYF
many	TRBV11-3	TRBJ1-1	TRBD1	TGTGCCAGCAGCCGACAGGGGGACGGGTACACTGAAGCTTTCTTT	CASSRQGDGYTEAFF
.	TRBV18	TRBJ2-3	TRBD2	TGTGCCAGCTCGACGGCTGGGCTAGCGGGAGATACGCAGTATTTT	CASSTAGLAGDTQYF
.	TRBV19	TRBJ1-5	.	TGTGCCAGTAGTATCGTCGCGCAGCCCCAGCATTTT	CASSIVAQPQHF
.	TRBV25-1	TRBJ2-7	.	TGTGCCAGCAGTGAACTAAGGGGCGCCGAGCAGTACTTC	CASSELRGAEQYF
.	TRBV2	TRBJ2-1	TRBD1	TGTGCCAGCAGCATACGGACAGGGGGCTCCAATGAGCAGTTCTTC	CASSIRTGGSNEQFF
few	TRBV6-8	TRBJ1-4	.	TGTGCCACCTTCCCCGGGGGGGGTGGGGAAAAACTGTTTTTT	CATFPGGGGEKLFF
.	TRBV28	TRBJ2-1	TRBD2	TGTGCCAGCAGTGAGACTAGCGGGAGTTATGATGAGCAGTTCTTC	CASSETSGSYDEQFF
.	TRBV29-1	TRBJ2-7	.	TGCAGCGTGGGGGGAGACATAACCTACGAGCAGTACTTC	CSVGGDITYEQYF
few	TRBV11-3	TRBJ1-3	TRBD1	TGTGCCAGCAGCCTGGACAGGGGCGTCGGAAACACCATATATTTT	CASSLDRGVGNTIYF
.	TRBV10-2	TRBJ2-2	.	TGCGCCAGCAGTGAGTCGACCCTCCTAACCGGGGAGCTGTTTTTT	CASSESTLLTGELFF